Following are 9 T cell receptor beta chains from one sample sequenced in a study of blood T cell repertoires in COVID-19. The method was immunoSEQ multiplex PCR; TCRdb's version includes in-frame clones alone and lacks a portion of them. Of 300,000 or so clones in the sample, approximately 93% are singletons; the top ten hold approximately 2%. Sequencing was performed on peripheral blood. The receptor set was obtained from a woman younger than 45 with COVID-19, enrolled during active disease.

The V gene is TRBV4-2, the J gene TRBJ1-4; perhaps TRBD1 as D (5 bases). The V gene's germline CDR1 is LGHNA and CDR2 YNFKEQ. The CDR3 has 13 residues. V was cut by 2 bases and J by 7 bases, with 8 bases left in between. CDR3 sequence: CASSQKGVEKLFF. The CDR3 region has the DNA TGTGCCAGCAGCCAAAAAGGGGTTGAAAAACTGTTTTTT.

The rearrangement joins TRBV29-1 to TRBJ2-5, with 9 bases fitting TRBD2. Germline V CDR1 and CDR2: SQVTM, ANQGSEA. V lost 2 bases and J lost 4; bases outside the gene matches: 14. This CDR3 spans 17 amino acids. This CDR3 is CSVEIFSFALAGETQYF. The CDR3 DNA is TGCAGCGTTGAAATATTTTCCTTCGCACTAGCGGGAGAGACCCAGTACTTC.

The chain has TRBV6-4 and TRBJ1-1; D gene ambiguous. The CDR3 spans 12 residues. CDR1 MRHNA and CDR2 SNTAGT come from the germline V gene. The V end lost 9 bases, the J end lost 7 bases, and 15 bases lay between the germline ends. The CDR3 DNA is TGTGCCAGTGGGCCCACTGACGGTGAAGCTTTCTTT. This translates into CASGPTDGEAFF.

This chain links TRBV5-1 with TRBJ2-5, with TRBD2 identical over 12 bases. Germline-derived CDR1 and CDR2 are SGHRS and YFSETQ. The CDR3 has 16 residues. With 4 bases clipped from V and 5 bases from J, the junction kept 9 bases outside the gene matches. CDR3 sequence: CASSQLAGGLAETQYF. The DNA for the CDR3 is TGCGCCAGCAGCCAACTAGCGGGAGGATTAGCGGAGACCCAGTACTTC.

The chain links TRBV28 to TRBJ1-6; 9 nucleotides match TRBD1. CDR1 is MDHEN and CDR2 is SYDVKM in the germline V gene. The CDR3 totals 17 residues. V trimming: 8 bases; J trimming: 0 bases; junction bases outside the gene matches: 8. Here the CDR3 reads CASSEGQGNSYNSPLHF. Here the CDR3 DNA reads TGTGCCAGCTCCGAGGGACAGGGTAACTCCTATAATTCACCCCTCCACTTT. Full variable domain (missing parts from reference TRBV28 and TRBJ1-6): DVKVTQSSRYLVKRTGEKVFLECVQDMDHENMFWYRQDPGLGLRLIYFSYDVKMKEKGDIPEGYSVSREKKERFSLILESASTNQTSMYLCASSEGQGNSYNSPLHFGNGTRLTVT.

This clone was found once. V usage is TRBV7-7 and J usage is TRBJ2-2; tentative D call: TRBD1 (6 bases). Germline V CDR1 and CDR2: SSHAT, FNYEAQ (reference sequence). V dropped 2 bases and J dropped 4 bases, with 11 bases sitting between them. The CDR3 totals 15 residues. The CDR3 loop reads CASSLTGSSTGELFF. The CDR3 DNA is TGTGCCAGCAGCTTAACAGGGTCGAGCACCGGGGAGCTGTTTTTT.

The chain combines TRBV19 with TRBJ1-1; D unclear. Germline V lookup: CDR1 LNHDA, CDR2 SQIVND (reference sequence). This CDR3 spans 14 amino acids. With 3 bases removed from V and 0 bases from J, the gap between germline ends came to 8 bases. The CDR3 protein is CASSIPHLNTEAFF. The DNA of the CDR3 is TGTGCCAGTAGTATTCCACATTTGAACACTGAAGCTTTCTTT.

The J gene is TRBJ2-1, the V gene TRBV3-1 (or the pseudogene TRBV3-2); 7 bases fit TRBD2. With 0 bases clipped from V and 7 bases from J, the junction kept 9 bases outside the gene matches. This CDR3 spans 16 amino acids. Germline V CDR1 and CDR2: LGHDT, YNNKEL (reference sequence). CDR3 amino acids: CASSQDRGGSFNEQFF. CDR3 nucleotides: TGTGCCAGCAGCCAAGACCGCGGGGGAAGCTTTAATGAGCAGTTCTTC.

This chain uses TRBV21-1 with TRBJ2-4; the D call TRBD1 from the table was never checked on the DNA. TRBV21-1 is a listed pseudogene. This CDR3 comprises 15 residues. The CDR3 nucleotides read TGTGCCAGCAGCAAAGGGAACAGGGTGGGGGACATTCAGTACTTC. It translates to CASSKGNRVGDIQYF.